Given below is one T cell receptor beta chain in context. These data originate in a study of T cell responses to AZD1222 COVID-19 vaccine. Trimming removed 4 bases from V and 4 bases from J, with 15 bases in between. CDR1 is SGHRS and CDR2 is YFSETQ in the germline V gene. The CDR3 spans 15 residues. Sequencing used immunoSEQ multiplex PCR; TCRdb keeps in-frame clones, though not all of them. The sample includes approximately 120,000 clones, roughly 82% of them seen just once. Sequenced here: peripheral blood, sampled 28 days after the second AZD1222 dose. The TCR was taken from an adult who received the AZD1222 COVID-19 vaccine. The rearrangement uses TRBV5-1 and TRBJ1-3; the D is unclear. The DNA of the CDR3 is TGCGCCAGCAGCCCACAGTCGATCGGAGGAAACACCATATATTTT. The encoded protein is CASSPQSIGGNTIYF.